This is a list of T cell receptor beta chains from one sample in a study of shared clonotypes between healthy human individuals. Assay used: immunoSEQ multiplex PCR; TCRdb lists only in-frame clones, some missing. The table records fewer than 600,000 clones, roughly three quarters of them present only once. Sequencing was carried out using PBMCs. The receptors come from a middle-aged woman in good health. Some clones in this sample may be carry-over from other donors' samples. CDR3s include the opening cysteine and the closing phenylalanine or tryptophan. D genes are given only for firm matches. The size entry is marked missing in some rows and otherwise reads once, few, many or a size class.

d_call,v_call,clone_size,j_call,cdr3_aa,cdr3_nt
.,TRBV27,few,TRBJ1-2,CASSLSGVDGYTF,TGTGCCAGCAGTTTATCAGGGGTGGATGGCTACACCTTC
.,TRBV5-1,few,TRBJ2-7,CASTRDGSSYEQYF,TGCGCCAGCACCCGGGACGGCAGCTCCTACGAGCAGTACTTC
.,TRBV6-5,once,TRBJ1-1,CASTLGPYRNTEAFF,TGTGCCAGCACCCTAGGGCCGTACAGGAACACTGAAGCTTTCTTT
.,TRBV5-4,.,TRBJ1-2,CASSSEPDRRKYGYTF,TGTGCCAGCAGCTCCGAACCTGACAGGCGGAAGTATGGCTACACCTTC
TRBD2,TRBV15,.,TRBJ2-3,CATSTLAGATDTQYF,TGTGCCACCAGTACCTTAGCGGGGGCCACAGATACGCAGTATTTT
TRBD2,TRBV7-6,.,TRBJ2-2,CASSPRTSAYTGELFF,TGTGCCAGCAGCCCGCGGACTAGCGCCTACACCGGGGAGCTGTTTTTT
.,TRBV15,.,TRBJ1-3,CATSRDVMGAGGNTIYF,TGTGCCACCAGCAGAGATGTTATGGGGGCTGGTGGAAACACCATATATTTT
.,TRBV19,.,TRBJ1-5,CASSETGSNQPQHF,TGTGCCAGTAGTGAAACAGGGTCAAATCAGCCCCAGCATTTT
TRBD1,TRBV5-8,once,TRBJ2-3,CASSNRGSGSTDTQYF,TGTGCCAGCAGTAACAGGGGTTCGGGGAGCACAGATACGCAGTATTTT
TRBD1,TRBV11-2,.,TRBJ2-1,CASSLDRTGLNEQFF,TGTGCCAGCAGCTTAGACAGGACAGGGCTGAATGAGCAGTTCTTC
.,TRBV25-1,.,TRBJ1-5,CASSDDHAGNQPQHF,TGTGCCAGCAGTGATGATCACGCGGGGAATCAGCCCCAGCATTTT
.,TRBV7-2,once,TRBJ1-6,CASSPTGRNSPLHF,TGTGCCAGCAGCCCCACAGGGCGAAATTCACCCCTCCACTTT
.,TRBV19,.,TRBJ2-7,CASSKGTMSSYEQYF,TGTGCCAGTAGTAAAGGCACCATGAGCTCCTACGAGCAGTACTTC
.,TRBV7-7,.,TRBJ1-5,CASSLSEGGPQHF,TGTGCTAGCAGCTTATCCGAGGGGGGGCCCCAGCATTTT
TRBD1,TRBV5-4,.,TRBJ1-1,CASSRSGTGPTEAFF,TGTGCCAGCAGCCGCTCCGGGACAGGGCCCACTGAAGCTTTCTTT
.,TRBV7-9,.,TRBJ1-1,CASSLEVNTEAFF,TGTGCCAGCAGCTTAGAGGTGAACACTGAAGCTTTCTTT
TRBD2,TRBV6-6,.,TRBJ2-2,CASSGAAGGVAGELFF,TGTGCCAGCAGTGGGGCGGCGGGAGGGGTCGCCGGGGAGCTGTTTTTT
TRBD2,TRBV14,.,TRBJ2-3,CASSQPGTSGIDTQYF,TGTGCCAGCAGCCAGCCCGGGACTAGCGGAATTGATACGCAGTATTTT
TRBD2,TRBV11-2,.,TRBJ2-2,CASSFRMAGATGELFF,TGTGCCAGCAGCTTCCGGATGGCGGGAGCCACCGGGGAGCTGTTTTTT
.,TRBV7-8,.,TRBJ2-2,CASSLVLLRDGELFF,TGTGCCAGCAGCTTAGTCCTCCTAAGGGACGGGGAGCTGTTTTTT
.,TRBV9,many,TRBJ1-2,CASSVESGLYGYTF,TGTGCCAGCAGCGTAGAATCAGGATTATATGGCTACACCTTC
TRBD1,TRBV5-4,.,TRBJ1-1,CASSFGDRNTEAFF,TGTGCCAGCAGCTTCGGGGACAGAAACACTGAAGCTTTCTTT
.,TRBV7-9,.,TRBJ2-5,CASSRVQETQYF,TGTGCCAGCAGCCGCGTTCAAGAGACCCAGTACTTC
TRBD1,TRBV9,many,TRBJ2-7,CASGTPDRAVHEQYF,TGTGCCAGCGGGACCCCGGACAGGGCGGTACACGAGCAGTACTTC
.,TRBV6-5,.,TRBJ1-1,CASSTGRGEWTEAFF,TGTGCCAGCAGTACGGGAAGGGGGGAGTGGACTGAAGCTTTCTTT
TRBD2,TRBV6-6,.,TRBJ2-7,CASSYSLATSSYEQYF,TGTGCCAGCAGTTACTCACTAGCGACAAGCTCCTACGAGCAGTACTTC
.,TRBV7-2,.,TRBJ1-1,CASSAHNTEAFF,TGTGCCAGCAGCGCGCATAACACTGAAGCTTTCTTT
.,TRBV5-1,.,TRBJ2-6,CASSLTPGQLSGANVLTF,TGCGCCAGCAGCTTGACCCCGGGACAACTCTCTGGGGCCAACGTCCTGACTTTC
.,TRBV28,.,TRBJ2-7,CASSSLTAGGRYEQYF,TGTGCCAGCAGTTCCCTAACAGCGGGTGGACGGTACGAGCAGTACTTC
TRBD2,TRBV7-9,.,TRBJ2-1,CASSAGPSGSNEQFF,TGTGCCAGCAGCGCCGGGCCCAGCGGGAGCAATGAGCAGTTCTTC
.,TRBV19,few,TRBJ1-5,CASSIAAGSNQPQHF,TGTGCCAGTAGTATAGCCGCAGGTAGCAATCAGCCCCAGCATTTT
.,TRBV28,once,TRBJ2-1,CASSNPGGGEQFF,TGTGCCAGCAGCAATCCTGGTGGCGGTGAGCAGTTCTTC
TRBD2,TRBV2,once,TRBJ2-3,CASSSPGLAGAADTQYF,TGTGCCAGCAGTAGTCCGGGACTAGCGGGTGCGGCCGATACGCAGTATTTT
.,TRBV6-6,.,TRBJ1-4,CASILFGQGGEKLFF,TGTGCCAGCATTCTATTCGGCCAAGGTGGTGAAAAACTGTTTTTT
.,TRBV4-1,once,TRBJ2-1,CASSQQPSITYNEQFF,TGCGCCAGCAGCCAACAACCCTCAATTACCTACAATGAGCAGTTCTTC
TRBD1,TRBV5-4,.,TRBJ2-5,CASSLQQGARRETQYF,TGTGCCAGCAGCCTCCAACAGGGGGCGAGGAGAGAGACCCAGTACTTC
TRBD2,TRBV5-1,.,TRBJ2-7,CASSRTSGRYEQYF,TGCGCCAGCAGCCGAACTAGCGGGAGATACGAGCAGTACTTC
TRBD1,TRBV11-3,.,TRBJ2-3,CASSPGQGSDTQYF,TGTGCCAGCAGCCCCGGACAGGGTTCAGATACGCAGTATTTT
TRBD1,TRBV5-4,.,TRBJ1-6,CASSLVGGDSPLHF,TGTGCCAGCAGCTTGGTAGGGGGCGATTCACCCCTCCACTTT
.,TRBV5-1,.,TRBJ1-4,CASSSLGESNEKLFF,TGCGCCAGCAGCTCGTTGGGGGAAAGCAATGAAAAACTGTTTTTT
TRBD2,TRBV7-2,few,TRBJ2-7,CASSLRGRAGEQYF,TGTGCCAGCAGCTTAAGAGGGAGGGCAGGCGAGCAGTACTTC
.,TRBV2,.,TRBJ2-7,CASSDLGHEQYF,TGTGCCAGCAGTGACCTTGGGCACGAGCAGTACTTC
.,TRBV7-2,.,TRBJ2-3,CASSLVGRGSTDTQYF,TGTGCCAGCAGCTTAGTCGGGCGCGGGAGCACAGATACGCAGTATTTT
TRBD1,TRBV28,.,TRBJ2-1,CASSFSGTANEQFF,TGTGCCAGCAGTTTCTCCGGGACAGCAAATGAGCAGTTCTTC
.,TRBV7-9,.,TRBJ2-3,CASSRTTDTQYF,TGTGCCAGCAGCCGAACCACAGATACGCAGTATTTT
.,TRBV4-3,.,TRBJ2-1,CASSQDVARRVGNEQFF,TGCGCCAGCAGCCAAGATGTGGCAAGGAGGGTTGGCAATGAGCAGTTCTTC
.,TRBV30,.,TRBJ2-7,CAWSVYNEQYF,TGTGCCTGGAGTGTTTACAACGAGCAGTACTTC
TRBD2,TRBV30,.,TRBJ2-3,CAWSVGLAGTDTQYF,TGTGCCTGGAGTGTAGGGCTAGCGGGCACAGATACGCAGTATTTT
TRBD1,TRBV4-3,once,TRBJ2-2,CASSPTGANTGELFF,TGCGCCAGCAGCCCGACAGGGGCGAACACCGGGGAGCTGTTTTTT
.,TRBV7-9,few,TRBJ1-5,CASSLTGLNQPQHF,TGTGCCAGCAGCCTTACAGGCCTAAATCAGCCCCAGCATTTT
.,TRBV29-1,.,TRBJ1-1,CSVEAPNGVTEAFF,TGCAGCGTTGAAGCCCCCAACGGGGTCACTGAAGCTTTCTTT
.,TRBV7-7,.,TRBJ2-7,CASSPGPEDEQYF,TGTGCTAGCAGCCCTGGACCGGAGGACGAGCAGTACTTC
.,TRBV7-9,.,TRBJ2-7,CASSPWTPEQYF,TGTGCCAGCAGCCCGTGGACCCCTGAGCAGTACTTC
TRBD2,TRBV10-1,.,TRBJ2-7,CAITPRASGRNEQYF,TGCGCCATCACGCCCCGGGCTAGCGGGAGAAACGAGCAGTACTTC
.,TRBV5-1,.,TRBJ2-3,CASRSLTSTDTQYF,TGCGCCAGCAGGTCCCTAACTAGCACAGATACGCAGTATTTT
TRBD2,TRBV2,.,TRBJ2-1,CASSLVKLAGGNEQFF,TGTGCCAGCAGTCTTGTGAAACTAGCGGGTGGGAATGAGCAGTTCTTC
.,TRBV7-3,once,TRBJ2-6,CASSLDTSSSGANVLTF,TGTGCCAGCAGCTTAGACACATCTAGCTCTGGGGCCAACGTCCTGACTTTC
.,TRBV6-5,.,TRBJ2-2,CASSFSPTDTGELFF,TGTGCCAGCAGTTTTAGCCCCACAGACACCGGGGAGCTGTTTTTT
TRBD2,TRBV10-3,few,TRBJ2-1,CAIRGLADNEQFF,TGTGCCATCAGGGGACTAGCAGACAATGAGCAGTTCTTC